These 27 T cell receptor beta chains share one sample of origin, sequenced in a study of blood T cell repertoires in COVID-19. TCRdb's table, derived via immunoSEQ multiplex PCR, lists solely in-frame clones and lacks some. The table shows hundreds of thousands of clones, with roughly 90% occurring only once. The sequencing input was peripheral blood. These receptors were taken from a woman aged 55-69 years with COVID-19, enrolled during active disease.

The chain joins TRBV14 to TRBJ2-2, with 7 bases matching TRBD1. The CDR3 is 14 amino acids. With 0 bases clipped from V and 6 bases from J, the junction kept 1 base outside the gene matches. Germline V gives CDR1 SGHDN, CDR2 FVKESK. CDR3 region: CASSQDGTAGELFF. The CDR3 DNA reads TGTGCCAGCAGCCAAGATGGGACAGCCGGGGAGCTGTTTTTT.

The gene calls are TRBV4-2 and TRBJ2-5, with 9 bases aligning to TRBD2. J lost 6 bases, V lost 0 bases, and 8 bases had no gene match. CDR1 LGHNA and CDR2 YNFKEQ come from the germline V gene. CDR3 length equals 16 residues. The CDR3 spells CASSQDLAGLGKTQYF. The CDR3 region has the DNA TGTGCCAGCAGCCAAGATCTAGCGGGGTTGGGAAAGACCCAGTACTTC.

This clone was observed a single time. The CDR3 DNA sequence: TGTGCCAGCAGCTTGAAAGGGGAGGGCTCCTACGAGCAGTACTTC. Its protein is CASSLKGEGSYEQYF. The chain has TRBV7-9 and TRBJ2-7; 7 nucleotides match TRBD2. Trimming at V came to 3 bases and at J to 0 bases, leaving 5 bases not matched to a gene. The CDR3 has 15 amino acids. Germline CDR1 is SEHNR and CDR2 is FQNEAQ (reference sequence).

This chain links TRBV5-6 with TRBJ2-7, with D perhaps matching TRBD2 (6 bases). The V gene's germline CDR1 is SGHDT and CDR2 YYEEEE. This CDR3 has 15 residues. V shed 7 bases and J shed 5 bases, with 22 bases lying between them. The CDR3 DNA reads TGTGCCAGCGGGACGGGACTCATTGGAATGGACGAGCAGTACTTC. It is translated as CASGTGLIGMDEQYF.

This clone came up many times. The chain employs TRBV5-4 and TRBJ2-4; D is undetermined. The germline gives CDR1 SGHNT, CDR2 YYREEE (reference sequence). V gave up 2 bases and J gave up 6 bases, with 9 bases separating them. The CDR3 loop spans 13 amino acids. The CDR3 sequence: CASSFRVSNIQYF. CDR3 DNA sequence: TGTGCCAGCAGCTTCCGGGTATCAAACATTCAGTACTTC.

The count of this clone is one. CDR3 protein: CASSLGMGEETQYF. The CDR3 DNA is TGTGCCAGCAGTTTGGGTATGGGAGAAGAGACCCAGTACTTC. V is TRBV27 and J is TRBJ2-5; D is possibly TRBD2 (5 bases). V gave up 3 bases and J gave up 3 bases, with 11 bases separating them. CDR1 MNHEY and CDR2 SMNVEV come from the germline V gene (reference sequence). The CDR3 has 14 residues.

The CDR3 protein is CSVGGTLYGEAFF. The CDR3 region has the DNA TGCAGCGTTGGTGGGACACTCTATGGTGAAGCTTTCTTT. The chain has TRBV29-1 and TRBJ1-1, with D possibly being TRBD1 (6 bases). The V end lost 4 bases, the J end lost 7 bases, and 16 bases lay between the germline ends. Looked up from germline, CDR1 is SQVTM and CDR2 is ANQGSEA. The CDR3 totals 13 residues.

The chain recombines TRBV9 with TRBJ2-1; possible D gene TRBD1, 6 bases. With 4 bases removed from V and 1 base from J, the gap between germline ends came to 15 bases. The CDR3 runs 16 residues. Germline CDR1 is SGDLS and CDR2 is YYNGEE. CDR3 sequence reads: CASSPSGVISYNEQFF. CDR3 DNA: TGTGCCAGCAGCCCGTCAGGGGTTATATCCTACAATGAGCAGTTCTTC.

The rearrangement uses TRBV5-1 and TRBJ2-3; 9 bases fit TRBD1. After removal of 4 bases from V and 4 bases from J, the junction contained 7 bases not matched to a gene. Germline loops: CDR1 SGHRS, CDR2 YFSETQ. CDR3 size: 15 residues. CDR3 region: CASSRGTGSPDTQYF. The CDR3 DNA reads TGCGCCAGCAGCCGTGGGACAGGGAGCCCAGATACGCAGTATTTT. The full variable domain, in which reference TRBV5-1 and TRBJ2-3 provide the parts outside the CDR3, is KAGVTQTPRYLIKTRGQQVTLSCSPISGHRSVSWYQQTPGQGLQFLFEYFSETQRNKGNFPGRFSGRQFSNSRSEMNVSTLELGDSALYLCASSRGTGSPDTQYFGPGTRLTVL.

The rearrangement joins TRBV6-5 to TRBJ1-2; D is unclear. Germline V gene sequence: CDR1 MNHEY, CDR2 SVGAGI. The CDR3 contains 12 residues. Trimming stripped 11 bases from V and 2 bases from J, with 12 bases between. The CDR3 is CAVGGRNYGYTF. CDR3 sequence (DNA): TGTGCCGTGGGAGGGCGCAACTATGGCTACACCTTC.

This clone was recorded a few times. This sequence joins TRBV7-2 and TRBJ1-2; 8 nucleotides align to TRBD1. The CDR3 has 12 amino acids. Germline trimming cut 4 bases from V and 7 bases from J; bases unmatched to any gene: 2. CDR1 is SGHTA, CDR2 FQGNSA, per germline. The CDR3 here is CASSWTGLGYTF. The CDR3 nucleotides read TGTGCCAGCAGCTGGACAGGGCTTGGCTACACCTTC. Filled out from reference TRBV7-2 and TRBJ1-2, the complete variable domain reads GAGVSQSPSNKVTEKGKDVELRCDPISGHTALYWYRQSLGQGLEFLIYFQGNSAPDKSGLPSDRFSAERTGGSVSTLTIQRTQQEDSAVYLCASSWTGLGYTFGSGTRLTVV.

The chain employs TRBV11-3 and TRBJ1-3; D is perhaps TRBD1 (5 bases). The germline V gene encodes CDR1 SGHNT and CDR2 YENEEA. Trimming took 2 bases from V and 4 from J, leaving 12 bases between them. The CDR3 runs to 15 residues. This CDR3 is CASSLFSGKGNTIYF. In DNA, the CDR3 is TGTGCCAGCAGCTTATTTTCAGGGAAAGGAAACACCATATATTTT.

This sequence joins TRBV18 and TRBJ1-6, with D tentatively TRBD1 (6 bases). In germline, CDR1 is KGHSH, CDR2 LQKENI. The V end was cut by 5 bases, the J end by 2 bases, with 16 bases between. The CDR3 spans 17 residues. CDR3 nucleotide sequence: TGTGCCAGCTCAGAGCAGGGGCCGAGCACCTATAATTCACCCCTCCACTTT. Residues: CASSEQGPSTYNSPLHF.

This clone was seen just once. The chain employs TRBV11-2 and TRBJ2-7; 9 nucleotides match TRBD2. Trimming at V came to 4 bases and at J to 6 bases, leaving 16 bases not matched to a gene. Per germline, CDR1 SGHAT and CDR2 FQNNGV. CDR3 size: 17 residues. The CDR3 region is CASSSRGGGGAAGEQYF. Written as DNA, the CDR3 is TGTGCCAGCAGCTCCCGAGGTGGCGGGGGGGCCGCAGGCGAGCAGTACTTC.

The chain uses TRBV9 and TRBJ1-5, with TRBD1 as a possible D gene (5 bases). Germline CDR1 reads SGDLS; CDR2 reads YYNGEE. This CDR3 has 12 amino acids. With 3 bases removed from V and 8 bases from J, the gap between germline ends came to 9 bases. CDR3 DNA sequence: TGTGCCAGCAGCGCCACGGGGGAGCCCCAGCATTTT. Encoded protein: CASSATGEPQHF.

Here the CDR3 DNA reads TGTGCCAGCAGGGGCCACGGGGGAACCTACGAGCAGTACTTC. It specifies CASRGHGGTYEQYF. The chain is built from TRBV9 and TRBJ2-7; TRBD2 might be the D (6 bases). CDR1 and CDR2 (germline): SGDLS, YYNGEE. V lost 5 bases and J 2 bases, leaving 14 bases between the germline ends. The CDR3 length is 14 residues.

To note about this clone: Other DNA sequences in the same sample also yield this CDR3. The chain joins TRBV7-9 to TRBJ1-3; D call uncertain. The CDR3 length is 14 residues. Germline CDR1 reads SEHNR; CDR2 reads FQNEAQ (reference sequence). Trimming removed 3 bases from V and 4 bases from J, with 10 bases in between. CDR3 DNA sequence: TGTGCCAGCAGCTTTTACTCTTCCGGAAACACCATATATTTT. This gives the protein CASSFYSSGNTIYF.

The rearrangement joins TRBV3-1 (or the pseudogene TRBV3-2) to TRBJ1-1; a possible D gene is TRBD1 (6 bases). V was shortened by 6 bases and J by 6 bases, with 8 bases between the two germline ends. This CDR3 region has 11 residues. The germline V gene has CDR1 LGHDT and CDR2 YNNKEL (reference sequence). The CDR3 bases are TGTGCCAGCAGTCACAGGGCTGAAGCTTTCTTT. Its protein product is CASSHRAEAFF.

The J gene is TRBJ1-1, the V gene TRBV7-9; 9 bases agree with TRBD1. The germline V gene has CDR1 SEHNR and CDR2 FQNEAQ (reference sequence). Unmatched junction bases numbered 7, after V lost 3 bases and J lost 5 bases. The CDR3 consists of 15 residues. The CDR3 is CASSFGQGRRTEAFF. The DNA of the CDR3 is TGTGCCAGCAGCTTTGGACAGGGGAGAAGGACTGAAGCTTTCTTT.

This clone was found once. The gene calls are TRBV16 and TRBJ1-2; D is perhaps TRBD1 (6 bases). The CDR3 length is 15 residues. Germline CDR1 reads KGHSY; CDR2 reads FQNENV. Trimming stripped 2 bases from V and 7 bases from J, with 17 bases between. CDR3 sequence reads: CASSQNRQVISGYTF. The CDR3 region has the DNA TGTGCCAGCAGCCAAAATCGACAGGTCATTAGTGGCTACACCTTC.

This clone showed up just once. This rearrangement joins TRBV13 to TRBJ1-3; D might be TRBD1 (6 bases). The CDR3 loop spans 15 amino acids. The ends were cut back, 6 bases at V and 0 bases at J, with 12 bases in the middle. Germline CDR1 PRHDT, CDR2 FYEKMQ (reference sequence). The CDR3 loop is CASSKTGGSGNTIYF. CDR3 nucleotide sequence: TGTGCCAGCAGTAAGACAGGTGGCTCTGGAAACACCATATATTTT. Complete variable domain (other parts from reference TRBV13 and TRBJ1-3): AAGVIQSPRHLIKEKRETATLKCYPIPRHDTVYWYQQGPGQDPQFLISFYEKMQSDKGSIPDRFSAQQFSDYHSELNMSSLELGDSALYFCASSKTGGSGNTIYFGEGSWLTVV.

The chain combines TRBV2 with TRBJ2-3, with 16 bases lining up with TRBD2. CDR1 SNHLY and CDR2 FYNNEI come from the germline V gene. The CDR3 loop spans 20 amino acids. Trimming took 11 bases from V and 1 from J; bases not matched to a gene: 18. CDR3 region: CASHLGPGTSGGDGTDTQYF. Here the CDR3 DNA reads TGTGCCTCCCACCTCGGTCCCGGGACTAGCGGGGGGGATGGCACAGATACGCAGTATTTT.

V usage is TRBV7-2 and J usage is TRBJ2-4; 16 positions match TRBD2. Losses at the gene ends were 3 bases for V and 1 base for J; bases not matched to a gene: 3. Germline CDR1 is SGHTA and CDR2 is FQGNSA. This CDR3 region has 18 residues. DNA for the CDR3: TGTGCCAGCAGCTTGGGACTAGCGGGGGGGCCGGCCAAAAACATTCAGTACTTC. Protein sequence: CASSLGLAGGPAKNIQYF.

V gene TRBV3-1 (or the pseudogene TRBV3-2) combines with J gene TRBJ1-2, with 9 bases aligning to TRBD1. The CDR3 extends over 14 amino acids. Germline lookup yields CDR1 LGHDT and CDR2 YNNKEL (reference sequence). The trim removed 3 bases at V and 4 bases at J, leaving 3 bases unmatched. CDR3 bases: TGTGCCAGCAGCCATCCGGGACAGGGCTATGGCTACACCTTC. It codes for CASSHPGQGYGYTF.

The rearrangement uses TRBV7-6 and TRBJ2-1, with D possibly being TRBD2 (6 bases). The CDR3 consists of 13 residues. Germline V CDR1 and CDR2: SGHVS, FNYEAQ. V was shortened by 2 bases and J by 15 bases, with 17 bases between the two germline ends. Here the CDR3 DNA reads TGTGCCAGCAGCTTAACGGGACTCACGACGCCGTTCTTC. Translation: CASSLTGLTTPFF.

This CDR3 reads CASSPHRDRNTGELFF. For the CDR3, the DNA is TGTGCCAGCAGCCCACACCGGGACAGGAACACCGGGGAGCTGTTTTTT. J is TRBJ2-2 and V is TRBV14; 7 nucleotides agree with TRBD1. Per the germline V gene, CDR1 is SGHDN and CDR2 is FVKESK. This CDR3 is 16 amino acids long. The junction had 6 bases not matched to a gene; V was cut back by 4 bases and J by 1 base. Full variable domain (rest looked up from reference TRBV14 and TRBJ2-2): EAGVTQFPSHSVIEKGQTVTLRCDPISGHDNLYWYRRVMGKEIKFLLHFVKESKQDESGMPNNRFLAERTGGTYSTLKVQPAELEDSGVYFCASSPHRDRNTGELFFGEGSRLTVL.

The table lists this clone with a count of one. The J gene is TRBJ2-1, the V gene TRBV5-1; 9 nucleotides match TRBD2. V dropped 7 bases and J dropped 6; count of bases not matched to a gene: 5. This CDR3 is 13 amino acids long. CDR1 SGHRS and CDR2 YFSETQ come from the germline V gene. This chain's CDR3 is CASVGGGANEQFF. In DNA, the CDR3 is TGCGCCAGCGTTGGCGGGGGGGCCAATGAGCAGTTCTTC.